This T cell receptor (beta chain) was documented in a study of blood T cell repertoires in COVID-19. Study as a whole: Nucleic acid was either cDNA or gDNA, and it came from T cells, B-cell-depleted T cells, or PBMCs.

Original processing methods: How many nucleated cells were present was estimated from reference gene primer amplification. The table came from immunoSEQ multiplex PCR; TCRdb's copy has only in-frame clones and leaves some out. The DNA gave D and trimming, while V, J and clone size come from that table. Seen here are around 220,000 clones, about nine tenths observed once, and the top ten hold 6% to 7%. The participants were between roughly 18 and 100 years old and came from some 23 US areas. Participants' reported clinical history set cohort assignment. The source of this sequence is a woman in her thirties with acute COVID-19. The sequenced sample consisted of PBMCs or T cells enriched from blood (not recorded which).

Here the CDR3 DNA reads TGTGCCAGCAGCTTATTGGGGACAGGGTGGGCCAACGAGCAGTACTTC. Amino acid sequence: CASSLLGTGWANEQYF. The J gene is TRBJ2-7, the V gene TRBV11-2; the match to TRBD1 covers 9 bases. V was clipped by 2 bases and J by 5 bases; unmatched bases: 10. Looked up from germline, CDR1 is SGHAT and CDR2 is FQNNGV. The length of the CDR3 is 16 residues.